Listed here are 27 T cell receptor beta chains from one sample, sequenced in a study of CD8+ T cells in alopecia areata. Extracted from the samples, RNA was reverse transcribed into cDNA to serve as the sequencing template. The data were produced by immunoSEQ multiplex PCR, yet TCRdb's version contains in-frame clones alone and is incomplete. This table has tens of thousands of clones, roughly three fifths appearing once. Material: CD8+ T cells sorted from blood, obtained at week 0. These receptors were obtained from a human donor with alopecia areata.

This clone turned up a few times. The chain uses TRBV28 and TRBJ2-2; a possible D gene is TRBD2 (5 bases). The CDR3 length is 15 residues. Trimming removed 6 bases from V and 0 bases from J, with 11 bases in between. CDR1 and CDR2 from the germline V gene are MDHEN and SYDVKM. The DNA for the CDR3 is TGTGCCAGCAGGCTAAGACTACCGAACACCGGGGAGCTGTTTTTT. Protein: CASRLRLPNTGELFF.

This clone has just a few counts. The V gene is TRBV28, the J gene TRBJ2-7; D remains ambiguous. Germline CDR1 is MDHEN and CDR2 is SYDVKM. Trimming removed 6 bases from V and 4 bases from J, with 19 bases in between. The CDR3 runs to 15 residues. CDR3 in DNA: TGTGCCAGCAGCTCCCGGTTGGGGTGGGGATACGAGCAGTACTTC. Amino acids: CASSSRLGWGYEQYF.

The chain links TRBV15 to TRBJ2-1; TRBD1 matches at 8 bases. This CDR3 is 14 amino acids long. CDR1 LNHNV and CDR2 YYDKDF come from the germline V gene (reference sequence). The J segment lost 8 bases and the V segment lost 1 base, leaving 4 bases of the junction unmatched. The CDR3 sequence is CATSRGTGIDEQFF. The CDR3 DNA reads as TGTGCCACCAGCAGAGGGACAGGGATCGATGAGCAGTTCTTC.

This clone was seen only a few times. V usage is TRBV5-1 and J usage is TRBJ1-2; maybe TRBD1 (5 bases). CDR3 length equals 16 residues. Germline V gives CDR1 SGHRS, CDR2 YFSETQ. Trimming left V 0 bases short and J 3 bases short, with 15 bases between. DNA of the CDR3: TGCGCCAGCAGCTTGGCCGCAACAGGCGGGGACTATGGCTACACCTTC. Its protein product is CASSLAATGGDYGYTF.

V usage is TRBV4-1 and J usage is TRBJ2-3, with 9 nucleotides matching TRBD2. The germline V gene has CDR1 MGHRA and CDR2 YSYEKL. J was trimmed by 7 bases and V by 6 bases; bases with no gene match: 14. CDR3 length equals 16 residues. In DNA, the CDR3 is TGCGCCAGCAGAAAGGAGGCTAGCGGGGCTTTTTATACGCAGTATTTT. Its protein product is CASRKEASGAFYTQYF.

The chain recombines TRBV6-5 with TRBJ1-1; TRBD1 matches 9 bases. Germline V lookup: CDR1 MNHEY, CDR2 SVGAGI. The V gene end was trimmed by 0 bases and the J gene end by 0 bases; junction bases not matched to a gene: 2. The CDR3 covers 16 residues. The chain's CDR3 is CASSYSGQGMNTEAFF. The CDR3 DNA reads TGTGCCAGCAGTTACTCAGGACAGGGGATGAACACTGAAGCTTTCTTT.

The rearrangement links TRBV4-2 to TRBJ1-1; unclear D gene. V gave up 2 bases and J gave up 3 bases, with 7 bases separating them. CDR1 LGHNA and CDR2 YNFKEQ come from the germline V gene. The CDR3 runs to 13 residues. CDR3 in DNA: TGTGCCAGCAGCCAATATGGACACACTGAAGCTTTCTTT. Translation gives CASSQYGHTEAFF.

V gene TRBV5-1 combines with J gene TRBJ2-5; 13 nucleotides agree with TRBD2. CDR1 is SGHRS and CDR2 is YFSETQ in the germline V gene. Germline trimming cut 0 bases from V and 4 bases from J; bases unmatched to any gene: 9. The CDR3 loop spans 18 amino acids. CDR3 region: CASSLAPGLAGIRETQYF. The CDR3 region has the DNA TGCGCCAGCAGCTTGGCCCCGGGACTAGCGGGAATACGAGAGACCCAGTACTTC.

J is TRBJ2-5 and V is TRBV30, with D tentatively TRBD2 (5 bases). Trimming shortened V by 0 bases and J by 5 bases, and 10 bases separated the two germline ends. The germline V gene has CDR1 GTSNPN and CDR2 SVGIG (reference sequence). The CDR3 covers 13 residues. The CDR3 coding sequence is TGTGCCTGGAGTGTCGGCGGGTGGGAGACCCAGTACTTC. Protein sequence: CAWSVGGWETQYF.

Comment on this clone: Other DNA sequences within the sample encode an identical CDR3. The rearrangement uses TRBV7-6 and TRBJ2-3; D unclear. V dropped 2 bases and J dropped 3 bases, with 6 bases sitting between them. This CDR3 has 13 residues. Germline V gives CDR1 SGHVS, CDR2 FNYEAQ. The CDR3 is CASSLLQTDTQYF. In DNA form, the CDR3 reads TGTGCCAGCAGCTTACTCCAGACAGATACGCAGTATTTT.

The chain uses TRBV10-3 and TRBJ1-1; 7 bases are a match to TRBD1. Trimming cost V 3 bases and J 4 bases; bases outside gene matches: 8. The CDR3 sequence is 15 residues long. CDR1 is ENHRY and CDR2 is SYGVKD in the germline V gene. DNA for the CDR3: TGTGCCATCAGTGACCTGACAGGGTGGGGCACTGAAGCTTTCTTT. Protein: CAISDLTGWGTEAFF.

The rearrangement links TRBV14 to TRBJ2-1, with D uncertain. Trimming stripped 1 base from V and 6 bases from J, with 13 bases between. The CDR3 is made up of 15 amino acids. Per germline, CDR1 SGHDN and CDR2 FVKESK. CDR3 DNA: TGTGCCAGCAGCCAAGTGAGAGTAGAGCCCAATGAGCAGTTCTTC. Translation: CASSQVRVEPNEQFF. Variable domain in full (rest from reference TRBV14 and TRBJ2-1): EAGVTQFPSHSVIEKGQTVTLRCDPISGHDNLYWYRRVMGKEIKFLLHFVKESKQDESGMPNNRFLAERTGGTYSTLKVQPAELEDSGVYFCASSQVRVEPNEQFFGPGTRLTVL.

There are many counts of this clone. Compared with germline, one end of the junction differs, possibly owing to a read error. The CDR3 nucleotides read TGTGCCAGCAGTTTATCAGCAGCCCTGGGTGAAAAACTGTTTTTT. Amino acid sequence: CASSLSAALGEKLFF. The chain has TRBV10-3 and TRBJ1-4; D unresolved. The CDR3 is 15 residues long. In germline, CDR1 is ENHRY, CDR2 SYGVKD.

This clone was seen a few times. The DNA for the CDR3 is TGTGCCAGCAGTTATGCCACCGGGGAGCTGTTTTTT. This encodes CASSYATGELFF. The V gene is TRBV6-5, the J gene TRBJ2-2; D not resolved. From germline, CDR1 is MNHEY and CDR2 SVGAGI. The CDR3 has 12 amino acids. Trimming removed 3 bases from V and 4 bases from J, with 3 bases in between.

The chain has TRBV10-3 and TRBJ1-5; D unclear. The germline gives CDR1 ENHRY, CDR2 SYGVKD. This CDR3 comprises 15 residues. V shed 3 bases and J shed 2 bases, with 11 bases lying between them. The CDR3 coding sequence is TGTGCCATCAGTGAAGAGGGAGGAGGCAATCAGCCCCAGCATTTT. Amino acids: CAISEEGGGNQPQHF.

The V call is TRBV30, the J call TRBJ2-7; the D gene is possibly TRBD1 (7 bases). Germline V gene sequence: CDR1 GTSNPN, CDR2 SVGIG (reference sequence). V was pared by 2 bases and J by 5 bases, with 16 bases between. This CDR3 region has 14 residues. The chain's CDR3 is CAWSLRDSPDEQYF. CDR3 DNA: TGTGCCTGGAGTCTGCGGGACAGCCCTGACGAGCAGTACTTC.

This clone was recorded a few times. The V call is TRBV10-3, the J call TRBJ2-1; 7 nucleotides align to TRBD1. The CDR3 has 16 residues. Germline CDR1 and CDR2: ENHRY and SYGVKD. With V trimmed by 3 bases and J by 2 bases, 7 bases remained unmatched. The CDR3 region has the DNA TGTGCCATCAGTGATTCCGGGACAGATCCCTACAATGAGCAGTTCTTC. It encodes CAISDSGTDPYNEQFF.

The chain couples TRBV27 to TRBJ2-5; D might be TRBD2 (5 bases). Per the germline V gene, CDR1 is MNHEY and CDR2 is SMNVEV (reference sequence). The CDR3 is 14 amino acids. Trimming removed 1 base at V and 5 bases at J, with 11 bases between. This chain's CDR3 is CASSLFSTGETQYF. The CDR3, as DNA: TGTGCCAGCAGTTTATTCTCCACGGGGGAGACCCAGTACTTC.

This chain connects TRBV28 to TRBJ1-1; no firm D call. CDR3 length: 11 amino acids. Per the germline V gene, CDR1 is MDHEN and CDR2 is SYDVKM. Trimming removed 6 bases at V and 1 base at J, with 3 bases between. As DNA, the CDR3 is TGTGCCAGCAGGTGGAACACTGAAGCTTTCTTT. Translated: CASRWNTEAFF.

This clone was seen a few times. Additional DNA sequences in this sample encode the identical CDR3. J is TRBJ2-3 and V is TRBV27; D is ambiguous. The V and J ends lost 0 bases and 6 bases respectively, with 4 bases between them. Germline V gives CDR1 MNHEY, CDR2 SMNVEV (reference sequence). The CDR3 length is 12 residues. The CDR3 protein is CASSLSGDTQYF. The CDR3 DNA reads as TGTGCCAGCAGTTTATCGGGGGATACGCAGTATTTT.

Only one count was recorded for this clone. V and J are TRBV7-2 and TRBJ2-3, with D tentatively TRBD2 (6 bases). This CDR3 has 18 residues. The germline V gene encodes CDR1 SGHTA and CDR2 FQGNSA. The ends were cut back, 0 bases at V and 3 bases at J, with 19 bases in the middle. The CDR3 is CASSLAVASGLNTDTQYF. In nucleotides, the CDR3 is TGTGCCAGCAGCTTAGCAGTGGCCAGCGGGCTGAATACAGATACGCAGTATTTT.

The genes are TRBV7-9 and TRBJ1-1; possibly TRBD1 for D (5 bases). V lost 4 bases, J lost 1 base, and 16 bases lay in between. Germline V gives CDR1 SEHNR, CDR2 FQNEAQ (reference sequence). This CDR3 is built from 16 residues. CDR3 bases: TGTGCCAGCAGCTCGAAGTCCGGGACGGAGAACACTGAAGCTTTCTTT. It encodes CASSSKSGTENTEAFF.

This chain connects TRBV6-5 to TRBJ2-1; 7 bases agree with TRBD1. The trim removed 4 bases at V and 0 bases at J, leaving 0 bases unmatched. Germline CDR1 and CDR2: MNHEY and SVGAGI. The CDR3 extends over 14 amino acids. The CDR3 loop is CASSWDSSYNEQFF. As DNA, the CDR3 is TGTGCCAGCAGTTGGGACAGCTCCTACAATGAGCAGTTCTTC.

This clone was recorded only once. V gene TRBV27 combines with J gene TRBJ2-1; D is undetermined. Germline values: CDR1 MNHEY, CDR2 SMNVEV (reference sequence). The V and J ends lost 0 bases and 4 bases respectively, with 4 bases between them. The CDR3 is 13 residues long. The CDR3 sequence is CASSLSEYNEQFF. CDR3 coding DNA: TGTGCCAGCAGTTTATCCGAGTACAATGAGCAGTTCTTC.

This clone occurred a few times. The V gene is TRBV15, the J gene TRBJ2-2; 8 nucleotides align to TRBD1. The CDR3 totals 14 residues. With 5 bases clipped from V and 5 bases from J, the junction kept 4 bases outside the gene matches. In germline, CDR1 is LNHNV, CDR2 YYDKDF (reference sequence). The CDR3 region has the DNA TGTGCCACCAGCTCGGACAGGGCAACCGGGGAGCTGTTTTTT. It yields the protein CATSSDRATGELFF.

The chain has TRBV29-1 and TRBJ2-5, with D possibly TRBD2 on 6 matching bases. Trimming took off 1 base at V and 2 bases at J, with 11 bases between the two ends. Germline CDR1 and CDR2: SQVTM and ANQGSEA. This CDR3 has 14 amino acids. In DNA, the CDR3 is TGCAGCGTTGAAGGGGTTGCGGGGCAAGAGACCCAGTACTTC. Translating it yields CSVEGVAGQETQYF.

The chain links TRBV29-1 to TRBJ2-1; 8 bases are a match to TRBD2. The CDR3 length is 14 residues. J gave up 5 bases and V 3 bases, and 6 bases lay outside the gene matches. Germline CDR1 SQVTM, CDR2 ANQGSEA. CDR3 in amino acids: CSVDYTSGNNEQFF. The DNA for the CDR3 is TGCAGCGTTGATTATACTAGCGGTAACAATGAGCAGTTCTTC.